The rows below give T cell receptor beta chains drawn from one sample of a study of beta chain features in type 1 diabetes. Method: immunoSEQ multiplex PCR; TCRdb's copy keeps in-frame clones and lacks some. The repertoire holds under 300,000 clones, with 11% as singletons. What was sequenced was naive CD4+ T cells from blood. The receptors stem from a man aged 25 to 40 with type 1 diabetes. Each CDR3 is given with its conserved first and last residue. The D gene is left open where the match is weak. Not all rows give a size; the values are once, few, many and, for expanded clones, a class.

j_gene,d_gene,v_gene,abundance,CDR3aa,CDR3nt
TRBJ2-5,-,TRBV27,few,CASSLRTSETQYF,TGTGCCAGCAGTTTAAGGACAAGTGAGACCCAGTACTTC
TRBJ2-3,TRBD2,TRBV11-2,few,CASSFQRGGSDTQYF,TGTGCCAGCAGCTTTCAGCGGGGAGGCTCAGATACGCAGTATTTT
TRBJ1-5,-,TRBV7-3,-,CASSPGGGVGQPQHF,TGTGCCAGCAGCCCGGGCGGAGGAGTAGGGCAGCCCCAGCATTTT
TRBJ2-3,-,TRBV9,few,CASSGDSDTQYF,TGTGCCAGCAGCGGGGACTCAGATACGCAGTATTTT
TRBJ2-1,-,TRBV5-1,-,CASSLPTNEQFF,TGCGCCAGCAGCCTCCCTACGAATGAGCAGTTCTTC
TRBJ2-7,-,TRBV28,-,CASRTGRAHEQYF,TGTGCCAGCAGAACTGGCAGGGCCCACGAGCAGTACTTC
TRBJ1-5,-,TRBV19,few,CATRTGNQPQHF,TGTGCCACCAGGACAGGCAATCAGCCCCAGCATTTT
TRBJ1-1,-,TRBV11-2,-,CASSLATNLNTEAFF,TGTGCCAGCAGCTTAGCGACAAACCTAAACACTGAAGCTTTCTTT
TRBJ1-1,-,TRBV7-9,few,CASSPAAQGRDTEAFF,TGTGCCAGCAGTCCAGCCGCGCAGGGAAGGGACACTGAAGCTTTCTTT
TRBJ1-1,TRBD1,TRBV6-5,few,CASRRDRDFRAFF,TGTGCCAGCAGGCGGGACAGGGACTTTAGGGCTTTCTTT
TRBJ2-5,TRBD1,TRBV25-1,-,CASSEQGAVQTQYF,TGTGCCAGCAGTGAGCAGGGGGCTGTGCAGACCCAGTACTTC
TRBJ2-1,-,TRBV28,few,CASSGGPSRDEQFF,TGTGCCAGCAGCGGGGGGCCTTCCCGAGATGAGCAGTTCTTC
TRBJ1-1,-,TRBV2,few,CASTGLGGTEAFF,TGTGCCAGCACCGGTTTGGGGGGCACTGAAGCTTTCTTT
TRBJ1-2,-,TRBV4-1,-,CASSQVGGANYGYTF,TGCGCCAGCAGCCAAGTAGGGGGAGCTAACTATGGCTACACCTTC
TRBJ2-7,-,TRBV9,few,CASSVACEQYF,TGTGCCAGCAGCGTAGCTTGCGAGCAGTACTTC
TRBJ2-2,TRBD2,TRBV7-8,-,CASSGVLARGGLNGNTGELFF,TGTGCCAGCAGCGGGGTTTTAGCGCGGGGGGGATTAAACGGCAACACCGGGGAGCTGTTTTTT
TRBJ2-3,-,TRBV6-5,-,CASSSTSLDTQYF,TGTGCCAGCAGTTCGACTAGTTTGGATACGCAGTATTTT
TRBJ1-1,-,TRBV29-1,few,CSVERALSNTEAFF,TGCAGCGTTGAACGAGCCCTCTCGAACACTGAAGCTTTCTTT
TRBJ2-7,TRBD1,TRBV10-3,few,CAISARQGAYEQYF,TGTGCCATCAGTGCGCGACAGGGGGCCTACGAGCAGTACTTC
TRBJ1-1,TRBD1,TRBV18,few,CASSPYRDSPDTEAFF,TGTGCCAGCTCACCATATAGGGACAGTCCAGACACTGAAGCTTTCTTT
TRBJ1-2,-,TRBV7-9,once,CASSLTGGYTF,TGTGCCAGCAGCTTAACGGGTGGCTACACCTTC
TRBJ2-5,-,TRBV6-1,few,CASSTIRETQYF,TGTGCCAGCAGCACAATTCGAGAGACCCAGTACTTC
TRBJ1-6,-,TRBV15,few,CATSRQNSPLHF,TGTGCCACCAGCAGACAGAATTCACCCCTCCACTTT
TRBJ2-5,-,TRBV2,-,CASGSGETQYF,TGTGCCAGCGGCTCGGGGGAGACCCAGTACTTC
TRBJ1-2,-,TRBV4-2,few,CASSQQASLSWGYTF,TGTGCCAGCAGCCAACAGGCATCCCTCTCGTGGGGCTACACCTTC
TRBJ2-1,TRBD2,TRBV5-1,-,CASSLVPSGGAIEQFF,TGCGCCAGCAGCTTGGTGCCCAGCGGGGGGGCCATCGAGCAGTTCTTC
TRBJ2-7,TRBD1,TRBV5-6,-,CASSLVSGGWESYEQYF,TGTGCCAGCAGCTTGGTTTCAGGGGGCTGGGAATCCTACGAGCAGTACTTC
TRBJ2-1,-,TRBV5-1,few,CASSLGQTGEQFF,TGCGCCAGCAGCTTGGGACAGACCGGGGAGCAGTTCTTC
TRBJ1-6,-,TRBV4-3,-,CASSQVGSSYNSPLHF,TGCGCCAGCAGCCAAGTTGGCAGCTCCTATAATTCACCCCTCCACTTT
TRBJ1-6,-,TRBV10-3,-,CAVGRTENSPLHF,TGTGCCGTGGGTCGGACAGAGAATTCACCCCTCCACTTT
TRBJ2-5,TRBD1,TRBV25-1,-,CASSERTGSQETQYF,TGTGCCAGCAGTGAAAGGACAGGGAGCCAAGAGACCCAGTACTTC
TRBJ1-1,-,TRBV2,-,CASRKDRNTEAFF,TGTGCCAGCAGGAAGGACAGGAACACTGAAGCTTTCTTT
TRBJ2-6,-,TRBV6-1,-,CASSEGRRGPYSGANVLTF,TGTGCCAGCAGTGAAGGAAGGAGGGGCCCCTACTCTGGGGCCAACGTCCTGACTTTC
TRBJ2-7,TRBD2,TRBV18,few,CASSPGGVHEQYF,TGTGCCAGCTCACCGGGGGGGGTCCACGAGCAGTACTTC
TRBJ2-6,TRBD2,TRBV2,-,CASSVRGGESGANVLTF,TGTGCCAGCAGTGTCCGGGGGGGGGAGTCTGGGGCCAACGTCCTGACTTTC
TRBJ2-7,-,TRBV2,few,CASSTLYEQYF,TGTGCCAGCAGTACACTATACGAGCAGTACTTC
TRBJ1-5,TRBD1,TRBV28,once,CASRVGQGRVQPQHF,TGTGCCAGCAGGGTCGGACAGGGTAGGGTACAGCCCCAGCATTTT
TRBJ2-3,-,TRBV7-6,-,CASSVLAGTQYF,TGTGCCAGCAGCGTACTAGCTGGCACGCAGTATTTT
TRBJ1-2,-,TRBV18,few,CASTNTSSNYGYTF,TGTGCCAGCACCAACACAAGTTCTAACTATGGCTACACCTTC
TRBJ1-5,TRBD1,TRBV7-8,-,CASSLVGQANQPQHF,TGTGCCAGCAGCTTAGTGGGACAGGCTAATCAGCCCCAGCATTTT
TRBJ2-7,-,TRBV4-1,-,CASSQGRSGLGEQYF,TGCGCCAGCAGCCAAGGAAGGTCAGGGCTTGGGGAGCAGTACTTC
TRBJ1-1,-,TRBV7-9,-,CASSPQWGRVNTEAFF,TGTGCCAGCAGCCCGCAATGGGGGAGGGTTAACACTGAAGCTTTCTTT
TRBJ1-1,-,TRBV4-2,-,CASSQAWGLSYTEAFF,TGTGCCAGCAGCCAAGCTTGGGGACTGAGCTACACTGAAGCTTTCTTT
TRBJ1-3,TRBD1,TRBV30,-,CAWSPGQGSRNTIYF,TGTGCCTGGAGTCCAGGACAGGGAAGCCGAAACACCATATATTTT
TRBJ1-1,-,TRBV5-4,few,CASSPQGLNTEAFF,TGTGCCAGCAGCCCACAGGGTCTGAACACTGAAGCTTTCTTT
TRBJ1-2,TRBD1,TRBV5-4,-,CASSLLTGRRGYTF,TGTGCCAGCAGCTTGTTGACAGGGAGAAGGGGCTACACCTTC
TRBJ2-4,TRBD2,TRBV15,few,CATSRPGAGALNIQYF,TGTGCCACCAGCAGACCCGGAGCGGGGGCACTAAACATTCAGTACTTC
TRBJ2-5,TRBD1,TRBV5-6,few,CASSLLTGEETQYF,TGTGCCAGCAGCTTGTTGACAGGGGAAGAGACCCAGTACTTC
TRBJ2-7,TRBD1,TRBV28,few,CASSLGGTGDEQYF,TGTGCCAGCAGTTTAGGCGGGACAGGGGACGAGCAGTACTTC
TRBJ1-4,TRBD1,TRBV5-4,-,CASSLQGQKKLFF,TGTGCCAGCAGCTTGCAGGGACAGAAAAAATTGTTTTTT
TRBJ1-2,TRBD1,TRBV30,-,CAWSRTGANYGYTF,TGTGCCTGGAGTAGGACAGGGGCCAACTATGGCTACACCTTC
TRBJ1-1,-,TRBV11-2,few,CASSTSATNTEAFF,TGTGCCAGCAGCACCAGTGCCACGAACACTGAAGCTTTCTTT
TRBJ1-1,-,TRBV14,few,CASSQVLGLGGTEAFF,TGTGCCAGCAGCCAAGTTTTGGGTTTAGGAGGCACTGAAGCTTTCTTT
TRBJ2-7,-,TRBV7-7,-,CASSSRGTYEQYF,TGTGCTAGCAGCTCCCGGGGAACCTACGAGCAGTACTTC
TRBJ1-2,TRBD1,TRBV6-6,few,CASRERDRRYTF,TGTGCCAGCAGAGAACGGGACAGGAGGTACACCTTC
TRBJ2-1,-,TRBV7-9,-,CASIQYRDGNEQFF,TGTGCCAGCATCCAATACAGGGATGGCAATGAGCAGTTCTTC
TRBJ2-5,-,TRBV2,few,CASSTQETQYF,TGTGCCAGCAGCACTCAAGAGACCCAGTACTTC
TRBJ2-7,TRBD1,TRBV25-1,-,CASGQGANEQYF,TGTGCCTCTGGACAGGGGGCGAACGAGCAGTACTTC
TRBJ1-2,-,TRBV18,-,CASSPGGANYGYTF,TGTGCCAGCTCACCGGGAGGCGCTAACTATGGCTACACCTTC